The clone carrying this T cell receptor beta chain ranks as medium-sized. Other DNA sequences in this specimen translate into the identical CDR3. V lost 0 bases, J lost 1 base, and 6 bases lay in between. This CDR3 region has 14 residues. Germline values: CDR1 MNHNS, CDR2 SASEGT. This specimen belongs to a study of OX40 agonist ivuxolimab in advanced cancers. The wider study: Ivuxolimab, an antibody that agonizes OX40 (CD134), was administered to the patients. Patient treatment consisted of intravenous ivuxolimab administration every 2 weeks at 0.01 to 10 mg/kg.

Repertoires were generated with immunoSEQ multiplex PCR, while TCRdb's copy carries only in-frame clones and drops some. Among 70,000 or so clones listed, about 79% were seen once. The receptor was derived from an adult with an advanced solid tumor such as melanoma, head and neck, liver or kidney cancer. Sequences were derived from CD4+ or CD8+ T cells sorted from blood, sampled in a trial of the OX40 agonist ivuxolimab. J is TRBJ2-5 and V is TRBV6-1; maybe TRBD1 (5 bases). This CDR3 is CASSEAQGQETQYF. Written as DNA, the CDR3 is TGTGCCAGCAGTGAAGCGCAGGGCCAAGAGACCCAGTACTTC.